This is a list of T cell receptor beta chains from one sample in a study of PD-1 blockade in mismatch repair-deficient tumors. Produced via immunoSEQ multiplex PCR; TCRdb's table is partial and in-frame only. The sample contains under 50,000 clones, 65% to 80% of which appear only once. The source material was PBMCs, sampled before pembrolizumab treatment. The receptor set was obtained from an adult with mismatch repair-deficient cancer. The CDR3 runs from the conserved cysteine through the conserved F or W.

TRBV21-1,TRBJ2-2,CASSEATSQSRENTGELFF
TRBV6-5,TRBJ1-1,CASSYSGGARSAFF
TRBV6-6,TRBJ2-1,CASSYPDLAGDDEQFF
TRBV11-1,TRBJ1-1,CASSLGQGDAFF
TRBV4-3,TRBJ1-2,CASSQVTGESGYTF
TRBV19,TRBJ2-1,CASSIVLAGGPYNEQFF
TRBV2,TRBJ1-2,CASSARGHYGYTF
TRBV9,TRBJ2-2,CASSGGQGITGELFF
TRBV7-8,TRBJ2-3,CASSLGLATSTDTQYF
TRBV7-2,TRBJ2-5,CASSLMRGQETQYF
TRBV29-1,TRBJ2-2,CSVGDRGSGELFF
TRBV27,TRBJ1-2,CASSFSFGTGGGYTF
TRBV7-3,TRBJ2-4,CASSDSLNIQYF
TRBV7-8,TRBJ2-4,CASSSLTSGTAKNIQYF